The 13 T cell receptor beta chains listed next were all sequenced from one sample in a study of T-cell reconstitution after alpha-beta-depleted transplantation in children. The TCRbeta library was prepared with unique molecular identifiers. From the PCR reads, TCRdb called clonotypes with MiXCR, one entry per CDR3 protein. The top ten clones hold roughly 15% of a sample with more than 400,000 distinct CDR3 sequences, more than 9.5% of them seen once. The material was PBMCs, mostly from graft donor cells, obtained 180 days after TCRalphabeta/CD19-depleted stem cell transplant. The receptors shown here come from a female patient under 10 years old who had a stem cell transplant for aplastic anemia, so the T cells may come from the graft donor.

This clonotype was observed a few times. The chain recombines TRBV10-3 with TRBJ1-6; D unresolved. V was pared by 0 bases and J by 12 bases, with 12 bases between. The length of the CDR3 is 14 residues. Germline CDR1 is ENHRY and CDR2 is SYGVKD. DNA of the CDR3: TGTGCCATCAGTGAGTCGGTAGGCCGAGAACCCCTCCACTTT. Its translation is CAISESVGREPLHF.

The gene calls are TRBV20-1 and TRBJ2-1; TRBD2 matches 13 bases. V lost 1 base and J lost 3; bases outside the gene matches: 3. There are 16 residues in the CDR3. Germline V gene lookup returns CDR1 DFQATT and CDR2 SNEGSKA (reference sequence). The CDR3: CSARAGLAGNYNEQFF. For the CDR3, the DNA is TGCAGTGCTAGAGCGGGACTAGCGGGAAACTACAATGAGCAGTTCTTC.

Ten or more counts support this clonotype. The chain carries TRBV5-1 and TRBJ2-3; D tentatively fits TRBD1 or TRBD2 (5 bases each). The CDR3 runs to 15 residues. Germline CDR1 reads SGHRS; CDR2 reads YFSETQ. The germline V and J ends were trimmed by 3 bases and 0 bases, with 11 bases remaining between them. CDR3: CASSWGTGSTDTQYF. CDR3 bases: TGCGCCAGCAGCTGGGGGACCGGGAGCACAGATACGCAGTATTTT.

The chain uses TRBV2 and TRBJ2-1, with 7 bases aligning to TRBD2. Unmatched junction bases numbered 16, after V lost 11 bases and J lost 6 bases. The V gene's germline CDR1 is SNHLY and CDR2 FYNNEI. There are 15 residues in the CDR3. DNA for the CDR3: TGTGCCCCGTCCATTGGACTAGGAGACTTCAATGAGCAGTTCTTC. As protein: CAPSIGLGDFNEQFF. Combining the CDR3 with reference TRBV2 and TRBJ2-1 gives the whole variable domain EPEVTQTPSHQVTQMGQEVILRCVPISNHLYFYWYRQILGQKVEFLVSFYNNEISEKSEIFDDQFSVERPDGSNFTLKIRSTKLEDSAMYFCAPSIGLGDFNEQFFGPGTRLTVL.

The chain carries TRBV6-2 or TRBV6-3 and TRBJ2-1, with 7 bases fitting TRBD2. Germline CDR1 and CDR2: MNHEY and SVGEGT. This CDR3 has 15 amino acids. V lost 0 bases and J lost 6; bases outside the gene matches: 5. DNA for the CDR3: TGTGCCAGCAGTTACTCGGGACTAAGCATCAATGAGCAGTTCTTC. It translates to CASSYSGLSINEQFF.

This clonotype has just a few counts. The CDR3 nucleotides read TGTGCCAGCAGTCCATGGGGCGGGAGTCACACAGATACGCAGTATTTT. Its protein product is CASSPWGGSHTDTQYF. This chain joins TRBV28 and TRBJ2-3; 7 bases align to TRBD2. The ends lost 5 bases at V and 2 bases at J; junction bases unmatched: 10. The CDR3 totals 16 residues. CDR1 is MDHEN, CDR2 SYDVKM, per germline.

A few counts support this clonotype. The chain combines TRBV6-5 with TRBJ2-1; tentatively, D is TRBD1 (6 bases). The CDR3 runs to 15 residues. Between the trimmed V and J ends, which lost 2 bases and 6 bases, there was a span of 14 bases. Per germline, CDR1 MNHEY and CDR2 SVGAGI. The CDR3 nucleotides read TGTGCCAGCAGTTACGGGGGCCTCCCTGGCAATGAGCAGTTCTTC. Protein sequence: CASSYGGLPGNEQFF.

In its sample, this clonotype was seen a few times. The CDR3 bases are TGTGCCAGCAGCTTAGACCCAGATAGGGGGGAAGATACGCAGTATTTT. Protein sequence: CASSLDPDRGEDTQYF. The chain carries TRBV7-2 and TRBJ2-3; either TRBD1 or TRBD2 may supply D (6 bases each). Germline CDR1 reads SGHTA; CDR2 reads FQGNSA. The length of the CDR3 is 16 residues. The V gene lost 1 base and the J gene lost 5 bases, with 16 bases spanning the gap.

This clonotype showed up just a few times. The CDR3 DNA follows: TGCAGTGCTAGAGGGACAGGGGGCATCTATGGCTACACCTTC. This codes for CSARGTGGIYGYTF. This chain links TRBV20-1 with TRBJ1-2; 11 bases are shared with TRBD1. In germline, CDR1 is DFQATT, CDR2 SNEGSKA (reference sequence). J gave up 4 bases and V 1 base, and 2 bases lay outside the gene matches. The CDR3 contains 14 residues.

In this sample, this clonotype turned up a few times. The genes are TRBV20-1 and TRBJ2-2; D uncertain. The CDR3 consists of 15 residues. The germline V and J ends were trimmed by 3 bases and 4 bases, with 15 bases remaining between them. The germline V gene encodes CDR1 DFQATT and CDR2 SNEGSKA (reference sequence). The CDR3 coding sequence is TGCAGTGCTAGGGGGATTACCGGGTTCACCGGGGAGCTGTTTTTT. Translation gives CSARGITGFTGELFF.

On this clonotype itself: Sequence at one end of the junction differs from germline and may be a read error. The chain links TRBV3-1 to TRBJ1-2, with D possibly matching TRBD1 (6 bases). Germline V CDR1 and CDR2: LGHDT, YNNKEL (reference sequence). The length of the CDR3 is 19 residues. CDR3 DNA: TGTGCCTGCAGTCCACGGGGGTTTAGCACCGACTACAGGGACTTTCACTACACCTTC. It translates to CACSPRGFSTDYRDFHYTF.

This clonotype appeared a few times. The CDR3 sequence is CATSRDLNRNYGYTF. The CDR3 DNA reads TGTGCCACCAGCAGAGATCTGAACCGGAACTATGGCTACACCTTC. The gene calls are TRBV15 and TRBJ1-2; no reliable D call. This CDR3 has 15 amino acids. With 0 bases removed from V and 2 bases from J, the gap between germline ends came to 10 bases. Per the germline V gene, CDR1 is LNHNV and CDR2 is YYDKDF (reference sequence).

The chain links TRBV11-2 to TRBJ2-6; D is perhaps TRBD1 (6 bases). V was trimmed by 4 bases and J by 0 bases, leaving 16 bases between them. Germline CDR1 reads SGHAT; CDR2 reads FQNNGV. The CDR3 runs to 18 residues. The CDR3 loop reads CASSWTAYGTSGANVLTF. CDR3 DNA sequence: TGTGCCAGCAGCTGGACAGCTTACGGAACCTCTGGGGCCAACGTCCTGACTTTC.